These T cell receptor beta chains were read from a single sample in a study of human T cells and chemical hapten exposure. TCRdb redid the calling of the RACE reads with MiXCR, one entry per CDR3 protein. The sample lists some 62,000 distinct CDR3 sequences; 11% were seen once. The specimen was whole blood, collected in connection with sensitization to the hapten diphenylcyclopropenone (DPC). These receptors all come from a woman in her thirties with alopecia areata. Some clones in this sample may be carry-over from other donors' samples. The conserved cysteine and the conserved F or W are not part of the CDR3 here.

>TRBV11-2|TRBJ2-3
ASSTTPGETDTQY
>TRBV28|TRBJ2-4
ASSRRTGGNIQY
>TRBV30|TRBJ2-2
ARQGRASGNSNTGELF
>TRBV7-3|TRBJ2-3
ASSLGGRSDTQY
>TRBV6-2/TRBV6-3|TRBJ2-1
ASSYPRGSGFNEQF
>TRBV11-3|TRBJ2-2
ASSNPGESRELF
>TRBV7-2|TRBJ2-1
ASSLEWRNEQF
>TRBV19|TRBJ1-5
ASRTTGGRQPQH
>TRBV7-8|TRBJ2-7
ASSLPGGKITYEQY
>TRBV6-4|TRBJ2-4
ASRRRAAKNIQY
>TRBV7-2|TRBJ1-6
ASSPGAGADSPLH
>TRBV20-1|TRBJ2-5
RADWDRETQY
>TRBV20-1|TRBJ2-4
SARATGGGSKNIQY
>TRBV6-2/TRBV6-3|TRBJ2-7
ASMKRGLAEIYEQY
>TRBV28|TRBJ2-7
ASSLLAGVSYEQY
>TRBV6-1|TRBJ1-2
ASSQYGYT
>TRBV4-3|TRBJ1-1
ASSQESGQGAEAF
>TRBV5-1|TRBJ1-4
ASSPVKGDEKLF
>TRBV7-9|TRBJ2-5
AVGELQETQY
>TRBV28|TRBJ1-1
ASRDGWNTEAF
>TRBV29-1|TRBJ2-7
SVEVLGRAYEQY
>TRBV5-1|TRBJ1-1
ASSLDWPGQGTNTEAF
>TRBV11-2|TRBJ2-3
ASSPPRTGLTDTQY
>TRBV5-1|TRBJ2-5
ASSTGTGGHETQY
>TRBV7-6|TRBJ1-3
ASSLGGTPAGNTIY
>TRBV6-2/TRBV6-3|TRBJ2-7
ASSYQDTYEQY
>TRBV7-3|TRBJ2-5
ASSLKGLQRETQY
>TRBV6-2/TRBV6-3|TRBJ1-1
ASSYGRGAEAF
>TRBV5-6|TRBJ1-2
ASSSWGTGYGYT
>TRBV5-6|TRBJ2-3
ASTTPGQGRDTQY
>TRBV11-1|TRBJ2-2
ASSFGRTTAGELF
>TRBV6-2/TRBV6-3|TRBJ2-7
ASKGLWSSYEQY
>TRBV3-1|TRBJ2-1
ASSPTTSGGIEQF
>TRBV28|TRBJ2-7
ASSFPRDSYEQY
>TRBV7-2|TRBJ1-2
ASSPTGTAYGYT
>TRBV29-1|TRBJ2-1
SVARLAENEQF
>TRBV28|TRBJ1-5
ASSLPGSYSNQPQH
>TRBV10-3|TRBJ2-5
AISRTSGGAETQY
>TRBV6-9|TRBJ2-7
AGTGTGDEQY
>TRBV28|TRBJ2-4
AIQAKNIQY
>TRBV30|TRBJ1-2
AWSDRYGYT
>TRBV9|TRBJ1-5
ASSVGQGIGQPQH
>TRBV11-3|TRBJ2-1
ASSLVSNNEQF
>TRBV20-1|TRBJ2-1
SANPSTGDNEQF
>TRBV2|TRBJ2-3
ASSETSGGARTQY
>TRBV12-3/TRBV12-4|TRBJ2-2
ASSTTSPTGELF
>TRBV2|TRBJ1-1
ASSVPVNTEAF
>TRBV6-2/TRBV6-3|TRBJ2-1
ASSWTLSYNEQF
>TRBV29-1|TRBJ2-7
SARTGATYEQY
>TRBV7-6|TRBJ2-5
ASSQWQETQY
>TRBV24-1|TRBJ2-5
ATSGTGGVETQY
>TRBV6-2/TRBV6-3|TRBJ1-1
ASSLIMNTEAF
>TRBV2|TRBJ1-2
ASSEVGGGHGYT
>TRBV12-3/TRBV12-4|TRBJ2-2
ASRILAANTGELF
>TRBV19|TRBJ1-2
ASSIREYSSYGYT
>TRBV20-1|TRBJ2-7
SAEDSSYEQY
>TRBV29-1|TRBJ2-4
SAYRAGKNIQY